This TCR beta chain was profiled in a study of cytomegalovirus exposure and HLA in healthy donors. Study-level background: The study placed about four fifths of its 350 to 450 genotyped donors in the Caucasian-associated ancestry cluster.

PCR involved 60 Vbeta and 13 Jbeta primers. The protocol was immunoSEQ multiplex PCR, while the TCRdb copy is restricted to in-frame clones and leaves out a portion. Among roughly 55,000 clones listed, about 76% were seen once. General observations from the study: In a later analysis, HLA-associated TCR beta chains were more clonally expanded than equally common others. Analysis performed later found more than 15,000 TCR beta sequences associated with HLA alleles at 0.05 false discovery rate.

This clone has just one count. Its antigen is currently unknown. CDR3 length: 19 residues. CDR1 and CDR2 (germline): LGHNA, YNFKEQ. V gave up 4 bases and J gave up 7 bases; unmatched junction bases: 12. This sequence was found in a female donor in good health and CMV-seronegative. The rearrangement uses TRBV4-2 and TRBJ2-2; 16 nucleotides line up with TRBD2. The sequenced material came from PBMCs. In DNA, the CDR3 is TGTGCCAGCAGCCCCTCCGGGGGACTAGCGGGGGGGTTGGGCGGGGAGCTGTTTTTT. Amino acids: CASSPSGGLAGGLGGELFF.